Listed here is a single TCR beta chain. Germline values: CDR1 SGHDT, CDR2 YYEEEE. The CDR3 has 15 amino acids. V was shortened by 4 bases and J by 2 bases, with 15 bases between the two germline ends. The sample originates from a study of control samples from healthy donors and cancer patients. Here immunoSEQ multiplex PCR was the method, and the copy in TCRdb shows in-frame clones only, minus some. The table records tens of thousands of clones, roughly nine tenths of them present only once. V usage is TRBV5-6 and J usage is TRBJ1-2; D gene unclear. The specimen was PBMCs. The receptor was isolated from a man over 45 with lung cancer. The CDR3 spells CASSIILSQNYGYTF. In DNA form, the CDR3 reads TGTGCCAGCAGCATCATCCTGAGTCAAAACTATGGCTACACCTTC.